This T cell receptor beta chain came from a study of post-analysis software for immune sequencing data. Study results and caveats: Comparison of patients with controls showed about 5 TRBV segments more frequent in patients, TRBV5-6, TRBV5-1 and TRBV20-1 among them.

This CDR3 comprises 17 residues. V was pared by 3 bases and J by 0 bases, with 6 bases of the junction left unmatched. Germline V gives CDR1 SGHTA, CDR2 FQGNSA. Unique molecular identifiers were built into the TCR beta cDNA libraries. TCRdb analysed the PCR reads with MiXCR anew, one entry per CDR3 protein. This table has hundreds of thousands of distinct CDR3 sequences, approximately 59% appearing once. This clonotype has a count of ten or more. What it binds is unknown. The origin of this receptor is a girl aged 2 to 10 with multiple sclerosis. Sequencing was done on a sample of blood. The chain carries TRBV7-2 and TRBJ2-1; 9 nucleotides match TRBD2. The CDR3 here is CASSFPQAGGSYNEQFF. CDR3 DNA sequence: TGTGCCAGCAGCTTTCCTCAAGCGGGGGGCTCCTACAATGAGCAGTTCTTC.